The 18 T cell receptor beta chains reported below all come from one sample, sequenced in a study of T cell responses to AZD1222 COVID-19 vaccine. The assay was immunoSEQ multiplex PCR, and TCRdb's table has in-frame clones only and misses some. The sample gives roughly 66,000 clones, roughly 80% of which show up once; roughly 5% is in the top ten. Sample: peripheral blood, taken on day 0 of AZD1222 vaccination. The receptor source for this set is an adult in good health.

V gene TRBV5-1 combines with J gene TRBJ2-1; D gene uncertain. Between the trimmed V and J ends, which lost 5 bases and 4 bases, there was a span of 16 bases. Germline V lookup: CDR1 SGHRS, CDR2 YFSETQ. The CDR3 length is 15 residues. The chain's CDR3 is CASSVSVQSYNEQFF. The CDR3 DNA reads TGCGCCAGCAGTGTAAGCGTCCAGAGTTACAATGAGCAGTTCTTC.

V usage is TRBV7-2 and J usage is TRBJ2-5; D may be TRBD1 or TRBD2 (5 bases each). This CDR3 contains 14 residues. The germline V and J ends were trimmed by 5 bases and 4 bases, with 14 bases remaining between them. Germline CDR1 SGHTA, CDR2 FQGNSA. CDR3 DNA: TGTGCCAGCAGCCACGGGAAAGGGGTAGAGACCCAGTACTTC. It translates to CASSHGKGVETQYF.

The rearrangement links TRBV2 to TRBJ2-3; the D gene is possibly TRBD1 (6 bases). The CDR3 length is 14 residues. V lost 3 bases, J lost 0 bases, and 7 bases lay in between. Germline CDR1 SNHLY, CDR2 FYNNEI. The CDR3 protein is CASSDRGSTDTQYF. The CDR3 DNA reads as TGTGCCAGCAGTGACAGGGGAAGCACAGATACGCAGTATTTT.

The chain carries TRBV27 and TRBJ1-1; D remains ambiguous. CDR3 length: 13 amino acids. V lost 6 bases to trimming and J lost 4 bases, with 12 bases between them. Germline V gene lookup returns CDR1 MNHEY and CDR2 SMNVEV (reference sequence). Here the CDR3 reads CASSPRSSTEAFF. The CDR3 region has the DNA TGTGCCAGCAGCCCCCGCTCGAGCACTGAAGCTTTCTTT.

This chain joins TRBV27 and TRBJ2-1, with 8 bases identical to TRBD2. Germline values: CDR1 MNHEY, CDR2 SMNVEV (reference sequence). This CDR3 comprises 16 residues. V gave up 6 bases and J gave up 2 bases; unmatched junction bases: 9. CDR3 sequence reads: CASRTGGGGPYNEQFF. In DNA, the CDR3 is TGTGCCAGCAGGACGGGGGGGGGCGGGCCCTACAATGAGCAGTTCTTC.

This clone was seen more than once but under ten times. The gene calls are TRBV7-9 and TRBJ1-1, with TRBD1 matching over 7 bases. The CDR3 has 15 amino acids. Germline V lookup: CDR1 SEHNR, CDR2 FQNEAQ (reference sequence). The V segment lost 0 bases and the J segment 3 bases; nucleotides outside the gene matches: 4. The CDR3 loop is CASSLATGVYTEAFF. The CDR3 nucleotides are TGTGCCAGCAGCTTAGCCACAGGGGTTTACACTGAAGCTTTCTTT.

There are a few counts of this clone. This chain uses TRBV27 with TRBJ1-5; possible D gene TRBD1, 5 bases. The germline V gene has CDR1 MNHEY and CDR2 SMNVEV (reference sequence). The CDR3 contains 14 residues. V was pared by 2 bases and J by 6 bases, with 11 bases between. CDR3 loop: CASSLQGRGQPQHF. CDR3 nucleotides: TGTGCCAGCAGTTTACAGGGAAGAGGTCAGCCCCAGCATTTT.

The rearrangement uses TRBV12-3 or TRBV12-4 and TRBJ1-5, with unresolved D. Trimming left V 6 bases short and J 7 bases short, with 10 bases between. This CDR3 region has 12 residues. CDR3: CASSLGHQPQHF. CDR3 DNA sequence: TGTGCCAGCAGCCTCGGGCACCAGCCCCAGCATTTT.

This chain connects TRBV4-3 to TRBJ2-2; no firm D call. V was shortened by 1 base and J by 6 bases, with 9 bases between the two germline ends. Germline assignment: CDR1 LGHNA and CDR2 YSLEER. This CDR3 comprises 14 residues. In DNA, the CDR3 is TGCGCCAGCAGCCAAGTTCACAACGCCGGGGAGCTGTTTTTT. Its translation: CASSQVHNAGELFF.

The chain has TRBV28 and TRBJ2-2; 8 bases match TRBD1. This CDR3 has 20 amino acids. CDR1 and CDR2 from the germline V gene are MDHEN and SYDVKM. The V and J ends lost 1 base and 6 bases, in that order; junction bases with no gene match: 19. CDR3 nucleotide sequence: TGTGCCAGCAGTTTATTAAGGGACAGGAGAACCAATGGAAGAGCCGGGGAGCTGTTTTTT. Protein sequence: CASSLLRDRRTNGRAGELFF.

The chain combines TRBV6-5 with TRBJ2-7; possibly TRBD1 for D (5 bases). In germline, CDR1 is MNHEY, CDR2 SVGAGI. The CDR3 sequence is 15 residues long. V lost 2 bases, J lost 5 bases, and 16 bases lay in between. The CDR3 DNA sequence: TGTGCCAGCAGTTACGAAGCGCGACAGCCGAACGAGCAGTACTTC. Translation: CASSYEARQPNEQYF.

The V gene is TRBV11-2, the J gene TRBJ1-4; 7 bases align to TRBD1. Germline CDR1 SGHAT, CDR2 FQNNGV. The V and J ends lost 3 bases and 7 bases, in that order; junction bases with no gene match: 8. CDR3 size: 15 residues. The CDR3 region is CASSFQGGLGEKLFF. The DNA of the CDR3 is TGTGCCAGCAGCTTTCAGGGGGGACTTGGTGAAAAACTGTTTTTT.

The chain links TRBV11-3 to TRBJ2-2; possibly TRBD1 for D (5 bases). CDR1 and CDR2 (germline): SGHNT, YENEEA. This CDR3 contains 15 residues. With 4 bases removed from V and 3 bases from J, the gap between germline ends came to 12 bases. The CDR3 protein is CASSSRQSDTGELFF. The CDR3 DNA follows: TGTGCCAGCAGCTCTAGACAGTCGGACACCGGGGAGCTGTTTTTT.

The chain carries TRBV5-4 and TRBJ1-2; 10 bases are a match to TRBD1. This CDR3 comprises 15 residues. Germline assignment: CDR1 SGHNT and CDR2 YYREEE (reference sequence). V shed 3 bases, J shed 4 bases, and the junction held 6 bases outside the gene matches. The CDR3 bases are TGTGCCAGCAGCTCCCGGGACAGGGGCACCTATGGCTACACCTTC. This codes for CASSSRDRGTYGYTF.

The chain is built from TRBV13 and TRBJ2-7, with 7 bases identical to TRBD1. V lost 5 bases to trimming and J lost 3 bases; unmatched junction nucleotides: 10. This CDR3 contains 15 residues. The germline V gene encodes CDR1 PRHDT and CDR2 FYEKMQ (reference sequence). This CDR3 reads CASSLKGALDYEQYF. CDR3 bases: TGTGCCAGCAGCCTAAAGGGGGCTCTTGACTACGAGCAGTACTTC.

This clone came up once. The V and J genes are TRBV6-1 and TRBJ2-1, with 12 bases that match TRBD2. The germline gives CDR1 MNHNS, CDR2 SASEGT. The CDR3 loop spans 18 amino acids. Trimming took 10 bases from V and 3 from J; bases not matched to a gene: 16. The CDR3 here is CATTDDGLAGLLYNEQFF. Written as DNA, the CDR3 is TGTGCCACCACTGATGATGGACTAGCGGGGCTACTCTACAATGAGCAGTTCTTC.

This chain connects TRBV9 to TRBJ1-4; 7 bases fit TRBD1. The length of the CDR3 is 14 residues. V trimming: 3 bases; J trimming: 7 bases; junction bases outside the gene matches: 6. Per the germline V gene, CDR1 is SGDLS and CDR2 is YYNGEE. The CDR3 here is CASSEGTAPEKLFF. CDR3 coding DNA: TGTGCCAGCAGCGAAGGGACAGCGCCTGAAAAACTGTTTTTT.

This sequence joins TRBV11-3 and TRBJ2-3; 12 bases map to TRBD2. CDR3 size: 16 residues. The V gene end was trimmed by 5 bases and the J gene end by 2 bases; junction bases not matched to a gene: 5. The germline gives CDR1 SGHNT, CDR2 YENEEA. CDR3 region: CASSLRLAGDTDTQYF. DNA for the CDR3: TGTGCCAGCAGCCTTCGACTAGCGGGGGACACAGATACGCAGTATTTT.